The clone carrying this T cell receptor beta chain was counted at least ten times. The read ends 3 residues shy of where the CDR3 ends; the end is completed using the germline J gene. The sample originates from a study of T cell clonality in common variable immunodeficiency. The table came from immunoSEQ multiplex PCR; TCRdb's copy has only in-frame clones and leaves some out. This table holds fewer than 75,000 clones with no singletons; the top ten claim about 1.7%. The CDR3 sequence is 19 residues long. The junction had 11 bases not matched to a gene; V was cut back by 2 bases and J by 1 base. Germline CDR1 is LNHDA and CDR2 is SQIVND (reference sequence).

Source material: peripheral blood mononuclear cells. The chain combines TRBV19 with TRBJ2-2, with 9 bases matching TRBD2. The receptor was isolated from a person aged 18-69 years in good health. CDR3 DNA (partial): TGTGCCAGTAGTATATTCTTAAATCGTAGCGGGAGGAACACCGGGGAG. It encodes CASSIFLNRSGRNTGE. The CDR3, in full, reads CASSIFLNRSGRNTGELFF.